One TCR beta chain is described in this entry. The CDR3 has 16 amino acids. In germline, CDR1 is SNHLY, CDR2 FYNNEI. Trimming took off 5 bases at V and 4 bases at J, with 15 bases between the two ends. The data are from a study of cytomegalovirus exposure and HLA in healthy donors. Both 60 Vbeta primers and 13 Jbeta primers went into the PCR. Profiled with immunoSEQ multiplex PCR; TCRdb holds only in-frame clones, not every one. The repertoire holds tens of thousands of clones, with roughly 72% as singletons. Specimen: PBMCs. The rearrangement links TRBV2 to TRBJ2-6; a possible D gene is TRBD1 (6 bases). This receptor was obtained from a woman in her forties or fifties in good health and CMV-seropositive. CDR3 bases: TGTGCCAGCAGTAGCCATTACAGGGAAGGGGCCAACGTCCTGACTTTC. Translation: CASSSHYREGANVLTF.